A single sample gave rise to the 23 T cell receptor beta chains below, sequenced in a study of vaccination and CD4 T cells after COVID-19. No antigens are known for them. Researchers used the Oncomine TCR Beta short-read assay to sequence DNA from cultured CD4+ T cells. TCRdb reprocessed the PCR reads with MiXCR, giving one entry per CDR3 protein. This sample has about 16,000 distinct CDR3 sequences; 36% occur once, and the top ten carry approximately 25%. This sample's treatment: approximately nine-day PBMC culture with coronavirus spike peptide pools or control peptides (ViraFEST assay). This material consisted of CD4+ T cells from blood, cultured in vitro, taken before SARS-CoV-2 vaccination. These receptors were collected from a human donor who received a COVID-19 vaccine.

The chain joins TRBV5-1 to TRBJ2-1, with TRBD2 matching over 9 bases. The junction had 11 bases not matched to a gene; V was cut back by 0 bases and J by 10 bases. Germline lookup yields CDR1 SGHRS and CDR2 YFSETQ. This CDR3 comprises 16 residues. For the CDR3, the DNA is TGCGCCAGCAGCTTGGTTGCGGGGGGGCGTCGTCGGGAGCAGTTCTTC. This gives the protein CASSLVAGGRRREQFF.

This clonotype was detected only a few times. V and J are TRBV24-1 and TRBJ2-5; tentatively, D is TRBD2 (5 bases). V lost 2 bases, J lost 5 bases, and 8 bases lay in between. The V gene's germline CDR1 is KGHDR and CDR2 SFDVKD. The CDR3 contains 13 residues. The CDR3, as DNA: TGTGCCACCAGTGATTACCCGGGGGAGACCCAGTACTTC. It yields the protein CATSDYPGETQYF.

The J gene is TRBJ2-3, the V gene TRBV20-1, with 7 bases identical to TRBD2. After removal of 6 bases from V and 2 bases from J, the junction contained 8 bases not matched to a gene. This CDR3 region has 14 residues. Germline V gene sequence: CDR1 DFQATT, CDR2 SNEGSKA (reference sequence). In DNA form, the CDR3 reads TGCAGTGCGCGGGGAGGGAGGACCACAGATACGCAGTATTTT. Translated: CSARGGRTTDTQYF.

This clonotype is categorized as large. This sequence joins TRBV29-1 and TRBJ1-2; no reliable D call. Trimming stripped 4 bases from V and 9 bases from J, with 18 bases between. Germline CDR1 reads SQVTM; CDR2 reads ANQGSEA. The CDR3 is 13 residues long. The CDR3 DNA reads TGCAGCGTTGTATCATCGTCAAGGCAGAGCTACACCTTC. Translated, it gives CSVVSSSRQSYTF. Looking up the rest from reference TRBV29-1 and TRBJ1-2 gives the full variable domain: SAVISQKPSRDICQRGTSLTIQCQVDSQVTMMFWYRQQPGQSLTLIATANQGSEATYESGFVIDKFPISRPNLTFSTLTVSNMSPEDSSIYLCSVVSSSRQSYTFGSGTRLTVV.

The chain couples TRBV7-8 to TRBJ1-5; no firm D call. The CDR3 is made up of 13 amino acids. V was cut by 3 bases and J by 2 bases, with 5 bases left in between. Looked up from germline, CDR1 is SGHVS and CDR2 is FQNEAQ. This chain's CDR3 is CASSLQGNQPQHF. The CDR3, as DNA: TGTGCCAGCAGCTTGCAAGGCAATCAGCCCCAGCATTTT.

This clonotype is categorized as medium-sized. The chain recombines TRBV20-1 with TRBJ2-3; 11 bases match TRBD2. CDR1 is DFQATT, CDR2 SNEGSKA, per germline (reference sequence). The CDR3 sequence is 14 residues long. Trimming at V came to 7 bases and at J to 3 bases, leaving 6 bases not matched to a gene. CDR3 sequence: CSVISGGATDTQYF. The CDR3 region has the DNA TGCAGTGTAATTAGCGGGGGGGCTACAGATACGCAGTATTTT.

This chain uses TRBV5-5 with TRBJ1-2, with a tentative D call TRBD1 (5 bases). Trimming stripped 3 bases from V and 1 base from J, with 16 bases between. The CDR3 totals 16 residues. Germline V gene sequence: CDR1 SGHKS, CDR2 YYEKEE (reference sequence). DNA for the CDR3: TGTGCCAGCAGCTCGGGGAATCCAGGGTTTAACTATGGCTACACCTTC. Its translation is CASSSGNPGFNYGYTF. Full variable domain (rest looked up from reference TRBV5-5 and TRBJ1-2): DAGVTQSPTHLIKTRGQQVTLRCSPISGHKSVSWYQQVLGQGPQFIFQYYEKEERGRGNFPDRFSARQFPNYSSELNVNALLLGDSALYLCASSSGNPGFNYGYTFGSGTRLTVV.

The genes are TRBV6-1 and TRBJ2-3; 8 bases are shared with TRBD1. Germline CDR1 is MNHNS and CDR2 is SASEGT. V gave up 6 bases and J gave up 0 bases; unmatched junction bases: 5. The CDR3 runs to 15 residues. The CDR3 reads CASREQGVSTDTQYF. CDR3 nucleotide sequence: TGTGCCAGCAGAGAACAGGGGGTTAGCACAGATACGCAGTATTTT.

The CDR3 sequence: CATRTYLGGGVDTQYF. The CDR3 coding sequence is TGTGCCACCAGGACATACTTAGGGGGGGGTGTAGATACGCAGTATTTT. The rearrangement links TRBV15 to TRBJ2-3, with D maybe TRBD2 (7 bases). Trimming cost V 6 bases and J 5 bases, with 21 bases left between them. From germline, CDR1 is LNHNV and CDR2 YYDKDF (reference sequence). CDR3 length equals 16 residues.

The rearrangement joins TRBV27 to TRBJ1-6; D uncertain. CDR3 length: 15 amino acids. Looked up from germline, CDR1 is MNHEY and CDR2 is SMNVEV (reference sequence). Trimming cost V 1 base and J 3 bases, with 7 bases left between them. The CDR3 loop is CASSLWNDYNSPLHF. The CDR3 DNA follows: TGTGCCAGCAGTTTATGGAACGACTATAATTCACCCCTCCACTTT.

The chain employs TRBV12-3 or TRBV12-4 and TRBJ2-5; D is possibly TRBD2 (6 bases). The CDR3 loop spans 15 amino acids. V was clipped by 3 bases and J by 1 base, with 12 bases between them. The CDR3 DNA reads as TGTGCCAGCAGTTTCGGCGCGGGGCTCCAAGAGACCCAGTACTTC. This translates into CASSFGAGLQETQYF.

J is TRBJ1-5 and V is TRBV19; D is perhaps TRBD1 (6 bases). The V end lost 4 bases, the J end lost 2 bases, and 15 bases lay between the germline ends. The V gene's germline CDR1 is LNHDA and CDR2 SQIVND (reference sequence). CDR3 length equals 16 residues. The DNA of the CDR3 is TGTGCCAGTAGTAGGAACAGGGACGGCGGCAATCAGCCCCAGCATTTT. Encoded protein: CASSRNRDGGNQPQHF.

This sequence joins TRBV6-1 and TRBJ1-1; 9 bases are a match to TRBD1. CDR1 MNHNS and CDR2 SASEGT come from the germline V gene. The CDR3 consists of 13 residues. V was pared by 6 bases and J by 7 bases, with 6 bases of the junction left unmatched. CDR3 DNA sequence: TGTGCCAGCAGGAAGGACAGGGGCCGTGAAGCTTTCTTT. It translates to CASRKDRGREAFF.

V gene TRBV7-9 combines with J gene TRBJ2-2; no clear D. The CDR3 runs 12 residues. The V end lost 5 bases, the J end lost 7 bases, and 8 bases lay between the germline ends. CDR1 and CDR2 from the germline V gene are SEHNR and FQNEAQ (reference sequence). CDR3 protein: CASSLLDGELFF. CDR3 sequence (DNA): TGTGCCAGCAGCCTACTCGACGGGGAGCTGTTTTTT.

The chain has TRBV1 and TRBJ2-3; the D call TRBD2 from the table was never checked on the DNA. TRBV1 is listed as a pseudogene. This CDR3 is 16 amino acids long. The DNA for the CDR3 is TGCACCAGCAGGTATCGCGGGGATTATAGCACAGATACGCAGTATTTT. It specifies CTSRYRGDYSTDTQYF.

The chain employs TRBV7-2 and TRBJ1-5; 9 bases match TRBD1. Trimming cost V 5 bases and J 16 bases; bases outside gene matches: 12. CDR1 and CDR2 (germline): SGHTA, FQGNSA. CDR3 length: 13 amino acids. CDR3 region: CASSPYRTGDPHF. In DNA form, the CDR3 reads TGTGCCAGCAGCCCTTACCGGACAGGGGACCCTCATTTT.

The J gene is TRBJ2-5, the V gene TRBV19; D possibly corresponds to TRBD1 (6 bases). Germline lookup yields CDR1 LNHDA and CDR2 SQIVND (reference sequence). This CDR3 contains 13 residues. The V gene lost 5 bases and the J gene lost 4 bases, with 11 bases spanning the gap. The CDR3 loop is CASSSADRETQYF. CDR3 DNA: TGTGCCAGTAGTTCCGCGGACAGAGAGACCCAGTACTTC.

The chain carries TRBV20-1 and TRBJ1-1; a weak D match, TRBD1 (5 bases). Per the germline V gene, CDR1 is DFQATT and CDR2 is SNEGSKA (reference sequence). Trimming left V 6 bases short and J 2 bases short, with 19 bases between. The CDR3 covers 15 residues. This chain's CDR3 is CSADFGGRGNTEAFF. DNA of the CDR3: TGCAGTGCAGACTTTGGGGGGAGGGGCAACACTGAAGCTTTCTTT.

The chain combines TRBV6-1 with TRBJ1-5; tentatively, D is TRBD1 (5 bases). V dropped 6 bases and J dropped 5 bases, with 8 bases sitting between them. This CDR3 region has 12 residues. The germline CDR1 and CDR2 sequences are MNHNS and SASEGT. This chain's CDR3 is CASSQGYQPQHF. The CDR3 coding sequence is TGTGCCAGCAGCCAGGGTTATCAGCCCCAGCATTTT.

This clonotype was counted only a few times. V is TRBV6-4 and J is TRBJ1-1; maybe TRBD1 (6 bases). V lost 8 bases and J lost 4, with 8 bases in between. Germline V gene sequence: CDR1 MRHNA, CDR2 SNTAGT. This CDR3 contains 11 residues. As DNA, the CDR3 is TGTGCCAGCCCCAGGGGCACTGAAGCTTTCTTT. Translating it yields CASPRGTEAFF.

The CDR3 DNA follows: TGTGCCAGCAGTTCACTCGGGACAGGCACTAGCACAGATACGCAGTATTTT. Protein sequence: CASSSLGTGTSTDTQYF. The genes are TRBV12-3 or TRBV12-4 and TRBJ2-3, with 8 bases fitting TRBD1. The J segment lost 0 bases and the V segment lost 4 bases, leaving 9 bases of the junction unmatched. This CDR3 spans 17 amino acids.

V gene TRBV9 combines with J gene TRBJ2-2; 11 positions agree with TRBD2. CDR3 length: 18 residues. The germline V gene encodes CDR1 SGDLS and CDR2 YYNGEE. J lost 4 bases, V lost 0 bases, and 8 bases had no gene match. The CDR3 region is CASSVAVAGGQGTGELFF. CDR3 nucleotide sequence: TGTGCCAGCAGCGTAGCCGTAGCGGGGGGGCAGGGCACCGGGGAGCTGTTTTTT.

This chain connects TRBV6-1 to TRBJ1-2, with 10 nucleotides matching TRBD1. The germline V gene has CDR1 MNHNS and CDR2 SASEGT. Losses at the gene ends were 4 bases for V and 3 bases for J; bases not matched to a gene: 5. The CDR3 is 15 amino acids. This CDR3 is CASSARTGGDYGYTF. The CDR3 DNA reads TGTGCCAGCAGTGCTAGGACAGGGGGGGACTATGGCTACACCTTC.